This TCR beta chain was captured by sequencing in a study of cytomegalovirus exposure and HLA in healthy donors. Study results and caveats: Across donors, most TCRs were seen rarely, yet some public ones were widespread. There were a few CMV-associated chains whose specificity for CMV antigens was confirmed in vitro. The study designated about 180 TCR beta chains cytomegalovirus-associated.

The donors were in the approximately 130-subject validation cohort; that cohort was separate from the approximately 730-subject first cohort. The CDR3 is 14 residues long, counting both termini. The method was immunoSEQ multiplex PCR; TCRdb's version includes in-frame clones alone and lacks a portion of them. The sample includes 250,000 to 300,000 clones, 80% to 90% seen only once; the top ten take over 0.95%. Details on this clone: What it binds is unknown. No DNA is shown, since the ends of the CDR3 on it are uncertain; the CDR3 is the one TCRdb lists.

Sequenced: PBMCs. The TCR sequence derives from a young woman in good health and CMV-seronegative. This rearrangement joins TRBV7-5 to TRBJ1-2; no check of the table's D call, TRBD1, against the DNA was made. TRBV7-5 is tagged as a pseudogene. CDR3 sequence: CAARFGWGNYGYTF.